The T cell receptor (beta chain) described here comes from a study of blood T cell repertoires in COVID-19. The method was immunoSEQ multiplex PCR; TCRdb's version includes in-frame clones alone and lacks a portion of them. The profile shows about 250,000 clones, more than 65% of them singletons. The CDR3 runs to 14 residues. The V end was cut by 5 bases, the J end by 3 bases, with 11 bases between. From germline, CDR1 is LNHDA and CDR2 SQIVND (reference sequence). The J gene is TRBJ1-5, the V gene TRBV19; the D gene is possibly TRBD1 (6 bases). This clonotype was sampled from a man aged 50-59 years with active or convalescent COVID-19. What was sequenced was peripheral blood. The CDR3 loop reads CASSGDRPNQPQHF. CDR3 DNA sequence: TGTGCCAGTAGTGGAGACAGGCCCAATCAGCCCCAGCATTTT. Full variable domain (missing parts from reference TRBV19 and TRBJ1-5): DGGITQSPKYLFRKEGQNVTLSCEQNLNHDAMYWYRQDPGQGLRLIYYSQIVNDFQKGDIAEGYSVSREKKESFPLTVTSAQKNPTAFYLCASSGDRPNQPQHFGDGTRLSIL.